This T cell receptor (beta chain) derives from a study of cytomegalovirus exposure and HLA in healthy donors. Study context: In an earlier analysis, 95 million to 140 million unique TCR beta sequences were found from about 180 million T cells. Whole-study findings and limits: Some V segments, including TRBV6-2 and TRBV6-3, were excluded as indistinguishable. A reported reduction in N-insertions relative to the roughly 700-donor mean was seen in an Asian-associated ancestry cluster in a later analysis.

Use of 60 Vbeta and 13 Jbeta primers characterized the PCR. The repertoire was sequenced with immunoSEQ multiplex PCR; TCRdb's copy has only in-frame clones and lacks some. Of just under 95,000 clones listed, roughly 80% were seen once; the top ten hold roughly 7.3%. Comments on this clone: Its antigen remains unknown.

V shed 10 bases and J 9 bases; nucleotides not matched to a gene: 13. The germline V gene has CDR1 LNHDA and CDR2 SQIVND (reference sequence). This CDR3 spans 13 amino acids. The sequenced material came from PBMCs. The rearrangement uses TRBV19 and TRBJ2-7; 9 nucleotides line up with TRBD1. The clonotype comes from a man aged 50 to 60 in good health and CMV-seropositive. The chain's CDR3 is CATSPGTGWVQYF. CDR3 DNA: TGTGCCACATCTCCGGGGACAGGGTGGGTGCAGTACTTC.